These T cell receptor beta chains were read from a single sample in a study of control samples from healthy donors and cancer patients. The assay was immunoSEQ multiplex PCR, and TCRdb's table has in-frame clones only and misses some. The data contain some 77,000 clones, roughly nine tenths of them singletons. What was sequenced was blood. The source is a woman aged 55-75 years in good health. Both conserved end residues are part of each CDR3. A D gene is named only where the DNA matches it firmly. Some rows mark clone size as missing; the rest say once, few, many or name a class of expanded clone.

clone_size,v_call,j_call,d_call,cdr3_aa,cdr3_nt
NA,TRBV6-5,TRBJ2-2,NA,CASSSRPDPNTGELFF,TGTGCCAGCAGTTCCCGACCCGACCCGAACACCGGGGAGCTGTTTTTT
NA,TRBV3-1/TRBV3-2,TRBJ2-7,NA,CASSQESTSYEQYF,TGTGCCAGCAGCCAAGAAAGCACCTCCTACGAGCAGTACTTC
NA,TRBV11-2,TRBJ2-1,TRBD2,CASSLGLADEQFF,TGTGCCAGCAGCTTGGGACTAGCCGATGAGCAGTTCTTC
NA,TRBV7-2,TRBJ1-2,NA,CASSLIPLYGYTF,TGTGCCAGCAGCTTAATCCCGCTCTATGGCTACACCTTC
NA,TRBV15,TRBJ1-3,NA,CATSGGAGNTIYF,TGTGCCACCAGCGGGGGTGCTGGAAACACCATATATTTT
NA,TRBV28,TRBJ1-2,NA,CASSPPRGPGFGYTF,TGTGCCAGCAGTCCCCCTCGGGGACCGGGTTTTGGCTACACCTTC
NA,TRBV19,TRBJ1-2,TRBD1,CASSRINRGESGYTF,TGTGCCAGTAGTAGAATTAACAGGGGTGAGAGTGGCTACACCTTC
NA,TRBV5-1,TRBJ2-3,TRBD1,CASSLARDRAYTQYF,TGCGCCAGCAGCTTGGCCCGGGACAGAGCATATACGCAGTATTTT
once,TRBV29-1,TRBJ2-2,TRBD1,CSGLDRDTGELFF,TGCAGCGGGTTGGACAGGGACACCGGGGAGCTGTTTTTT
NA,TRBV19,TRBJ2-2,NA,CASSAPNTGELFF,TGTGCCAGTAGTGCCCCGAACACCGGGGAGCTGTTTTTT